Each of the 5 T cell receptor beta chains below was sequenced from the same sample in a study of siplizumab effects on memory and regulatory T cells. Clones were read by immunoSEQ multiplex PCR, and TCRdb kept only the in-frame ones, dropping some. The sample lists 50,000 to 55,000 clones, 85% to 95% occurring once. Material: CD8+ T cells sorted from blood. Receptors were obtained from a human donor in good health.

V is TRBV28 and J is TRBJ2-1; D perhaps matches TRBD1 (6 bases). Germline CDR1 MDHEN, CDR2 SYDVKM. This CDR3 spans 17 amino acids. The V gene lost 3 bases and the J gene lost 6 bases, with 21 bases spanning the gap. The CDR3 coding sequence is TGTGCCAGCAGTTTCCCTGACACAGGGAGAGGCGGCAATGAGCAGTTCTTC. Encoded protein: CASSFPDTGRGGNEQFF.

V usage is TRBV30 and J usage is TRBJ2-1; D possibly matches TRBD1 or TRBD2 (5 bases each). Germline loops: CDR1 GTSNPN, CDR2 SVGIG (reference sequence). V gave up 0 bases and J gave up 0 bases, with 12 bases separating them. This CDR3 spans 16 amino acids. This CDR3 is CAWSVPGSSSYNEQFF. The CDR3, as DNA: TGTGCCTGGAGTGTACCAGGGAGTAGCTCCTACAATGAGCAGTTCTTC. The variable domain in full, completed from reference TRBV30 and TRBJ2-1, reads SQTIHQWPATLVQPVGSPLSLECTVEGTSNPNLYWYRQAAGRGLQLLFYSVGIGQISSEVPQNLSASRPQDRQFILSSKKLLLSDSGFYLCAWSVPGSSSYNEQFFGPGTRLTVL.

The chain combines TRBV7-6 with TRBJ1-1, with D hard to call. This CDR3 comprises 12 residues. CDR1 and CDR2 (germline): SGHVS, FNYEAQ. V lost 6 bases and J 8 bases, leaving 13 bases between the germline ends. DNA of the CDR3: TGTGCCAGCAGTTTGGACCTGCAGGAAGCTTTCTTT. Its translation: CASSLDLQEAFF. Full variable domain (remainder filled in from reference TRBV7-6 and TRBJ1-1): GAGVSQSPRYKVTKRGQDVALRCDPISGHVSLYWYRQALGQGPEFLTYFNYEAQQDKSGLPNDRFSAERPEGSISTLTIQRTEQRDSAMYRCASSLDLQEAFFGQGTRLTVV.

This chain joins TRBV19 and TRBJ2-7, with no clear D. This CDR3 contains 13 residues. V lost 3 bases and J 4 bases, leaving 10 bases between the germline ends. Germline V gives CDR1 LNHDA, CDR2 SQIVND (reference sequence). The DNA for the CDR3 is TGTGCCAGTAGTATCTTCCTACTGTACGAGCAGTACTTC. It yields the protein CASSIFLLYEQYF.

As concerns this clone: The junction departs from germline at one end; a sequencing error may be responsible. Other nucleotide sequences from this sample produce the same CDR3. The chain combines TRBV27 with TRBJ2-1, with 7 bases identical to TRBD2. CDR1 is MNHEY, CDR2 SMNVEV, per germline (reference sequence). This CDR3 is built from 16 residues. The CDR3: CASSLGGREVGNEQFF. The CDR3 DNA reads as TGTGCCAGCAGTTTGGGCGGGAGAGAGGTCGGTAATGAACAGTTCTTC.